These 17 T cell receptor beta chains originate from one sample sequenced in a study of regulatory T cells in long-lasting Graves disease. To make TCR beta libraries, researchers used iRepertoire HTBI primers and Arm-PCR of CDR3 regions. One entry per CDR3 protein, called by TCRdb with MiXCR from the multiplex PCR reads. The table has 400,000 to 550,000 distinct CDR3 sequences, roughly 15% seen once. Time point denoted: newly diagnosed GD, antithyroid drugs for less than 3 months. Researchers made the TCR library from RNA that was extracted from PBMCs. This sample was also put to use in a study of T cells in Graves' hyperthyroidism and ophthalmopathy.

The material was peripheral blood mononuclear cells (PBMCs), obtained at new diagnosis, from a patient treated with antithyroid drugs. These receptors all stem from a woman between 18 and 30 years old with Graves disease.

This clonotype showed up just a few times. The gene calls are TRBV9 and TRBJ1-1; possibly TRBD1 for D (5 bases). The CDR3 totals 14 residues. CDR1 is SGDLS and CDR2 is YYNGEE in the germline V gene. The V and J ends lost 1 base and 6 bases respectively, with 13 bases between them. The CDR3 here is CASSVQSGAAEAFF. For the CDR3, the DNA is TGTGCCAGCAGCGTACAGTCTGGGGCGGCTGAAGCTTTCTTT.

In its sample, this clonotype was seen a few times. The rearrangement links TRBV4-1 to TRBJ2-7; the match to TRBD2 covers 10 bases. The CDR3 is 14 residues long. The germline V gene encodes CDR1 MGHRA and CDR2 YSYEKL. The V segment lost 5 bases and the J segment 3 bases; nucleotides outside the gene matches: 4. CDR3 residues: CASSMGTSDYEQYF. For the CDR3, the DNA is TGCGCCAGCAGCATGGGGACTAGCGACTACGAGCAGTACTTC.

This clonotype was counted at least ten times. V and J are TRBV7-2 and TRBJ2-3; TRBD2 matches 9 bases. Trimming took 1 base from V and 1 from J; bases not matched to a gene: 6. In germline, CDR1 is SGHTA, CDR2 FQGNSA. The CDR3 is 17 amino acids. As DNA, the CDR3 is TGTGCCAGCAGCTTAGATGGTCGGACTAGCGGCACAGATACGCAGTATTTT. Translated: CASSLDGRTSGTDTQYF.

This clonotype has more than one count but fewer than ten. This rearrangement joins TRBV6-5 to TRBJ2-4, with D possibly being TRBD1 (6 bases). The ends were cut back, 0 bases at V and 6 bases at J, with 12 bases in the middle. Germline assignment: CDR1 MNHEY and CDR2 SVGAGI. The CDR3 consists of 15 residues. CDR3 sequence reads: CASSYSTTGRNIQYF. The CDR3 DNA reads TGTGCCAGCAGTTACTCGACAACAGGGAGAAACATTCAGTACTTC.

This clonotype was seen ten or more times. This rearrangement joins TRBV19 to TRBJ2-2; D tentatively fits TRBD1 or TRBD2 (5 bases each). Trimming took off 4 bases at V and 5 bases at J, with 11 bases between the two ends. The germline V gene has CDR1 LNHDA and CDR2 SQIVND (reference sequence). The CDR3 totals 14 residues. The CDR3 region has the DNA TGTGCCAGTAGTACAGGGAGTGAAACCGGGGAGCTGTTTTTT. It specifies CASSTGSETGELFF.

The sample holds many counts of this clonotype. This chain uses TRBV6-5 with TRBJ1-5; D remains unclear. The CDR3 contains 18 residues. Germline CDR1 MNHEY, CDR2 SVGAGI. Trimming stripped 2 bases from V and 6 bases from J, with 23 bases between. The CDR3 DNA reads as TGTGCCAGCAGTTACCTTATCGTGGGGATCACTGGGAGTCAGCCCCAGCATTTT. Translation gives CASSYLIVGITGSQPQHF.

This clonotype was counted between two and nine times. The chain recombines TRBV18 with TRBJ1-5, with D perhaps TRBD1 (6 bases). The germline V gene encodes CDR1 KGHSH and CDR2 LQKENI. Trimming stripped 1 base from V and 2 bases from J, with 12 bases between. The CDR3 consists of 16 residues. CDR3 sequence: CASSPQQGLGNQPQHF. CDR3 sequence (DNA): TGTGCCAGCTCACCACAACAGGGTCTCGGCAATCAGCCCCAGCATTTT.

The chain has TRBV27 and TRBJ1-4; D ambiguous. Looked up from germline, CDR1 is MNHEY and CDR2 is SMNVEV (reference sequence). V gave up 5 bases and J gave up 0 bases, with 13 bases separating them. This CDR3 is built from 16 residues. This chain's CDR3 is CASSGGAATTNEKLFF. CDR3 bases: TGTGCCAGCAGTGGAGGTGCGGCAACAACTAATGAAAAACTGTTTTTT.

V gene TRBV3-1 combines with J gene TRBJ1-1; D is unresolved. The CDR3 consists of 15 residues. Germline values: CDR1 LGHDT, CDR2 YNNKEL (reference sequence). Trimming stripped 2 bases from V and 11 bases from J, with 21 bases between. The CDR3: CASSQIIGPLRRAFF. The CDR3 DNA follows: TGTGCCAGCAGCCAAATCATAGGACCCCTCCGGCGGGCTTTCTTT.

The table lists this clonotype with a few counts. This chain uses TRBV6-1 with TRBJ2-4; D call uncertain. Germline CDR1 is MNHNS and CDR2 is SASEGT. Trimming pared 6 bases from V and 0 bases from J, leaving 9 bases between. This CDR3 is built from 14 residues. CDR3 region: CASSSGTAKNIQYF. The CDR3 bases are TGTGCCAGCAGCTCGGGCACAGCCAAAAACATTCAGTACTTC.

The table lists this clonotype with a few counts. The V call is TRBV20-1, the J call TRBJ2-2; TRBD2 agrees at 9 bases. From germline, CDR1 is DFQATT and CDR2 SNEGSKA (reference sequence). The CDR3 extends over 17 amino acids. Trimming removed 0 bases from V and 0 bases from J; junction bases left unmatched: 5. The CDR3 DNA follows: TGCAGTGCTAGAGATCCTAGCGGGAACGCGAACACCGGGGAGCTGTTTTTT. It is translated as CSARDPSGNANTGELFF.

This clonotype was seen repeatedly, ten times or more. The V and J genes are TRBV6-1 and TRBJ2-2, with D perhaps being TRBD1 or TRBD2 (6 bases each). The CDR3 runs 17 residues. Germline-derived CDR1 and CDR2 are MNHNS and SASEGT. V was pared by 6 bases and J by 0 bases, with 17 bases between. This CDR3 is CASRGRARGANTGELFF. The CDR3 DNA follows: TGTGCCAGCAGGGGACGGGCAAGGGGGGCGAACACCGGGGAGCTGTTTTTT.

The chain recombines TRBV20-1 with TRBJ2-3; tentatively, D is TRBD1 (5 bases). The CDR3 extends over 14 amino acids. The germline V gene encodes CDR1 DFQATT and CDR2 SNEGSKA (reference sequence). The chain's CDR3 is CANRIAQGADTQYF. The CDR3 nucleotides are TGCGCGAACAGGATTGCCCAAGGCGCAGATACGCAGTATTTT.

This clonotype has only a few counts. The chain recombines TRBV5-1 with TRBJ1-6; no definite D call. Germline V gene data show CDR1 as SGHRS and CDR2 as YFSETQ. The CDR3 length is 17 residues. Trimming took 5 bases from V and 0 from J, leaving 15 bases between them. CDR3 nucleotides: TGCGCCAGCAGACCAGGTTACCCAAGCTCCTATAATTCACCCCTCCACTTT. This sequence encodes CASRPGYPSSYNSPLHF.

This clonotype was found many times. The V gene is TRBV7-2, the J gene TRBJ2-7, with D tentatively TRBD2 (6 bases). The V and J ends lost 5 bases and 1 base respectively, with 15 bases between them. The CDR3 length is 15 residues. Germline V gene data show CDR1 as SGHTA and CDR2 as FQGNSA. CDR3 DNA: TGTGCCAGCAGCCCGGGGTTCGGGGGATCCTACGAGCAGTACTTC. Protein sequence: CASSPGFGGSYEQYF.

In regard to this clonotype: Just one base apart from a much larger clone, this may be a read error. The chain carries TRBV5-1 and TRBJ2-7; weak D call: TRBD2 (5 bases). Germline V gene sequence: CDR1 SGHRS, CDR2 YFSETQ. This CDR3 comprises 14 residues. CDR3 DNA: TGCGTCAGCAGGACCGAGGGCTTCTCCTACGAGCAGTACTTC. Translating gives CVSRTEGFSYEQYF.

This clonotype was detected many times. This chain joins TRBV27 and TRBJ2-5; the D gene is possibly TRBD1 (6 bases). V lost 6 bases to trimming and J lost 7 bases, with 15 bases between them. There are 13 residues in the CDR3. In germline, CDR1 is MNHEY, CDR2 SMNVEV (reference sequence). The CDR3, as DNA: TGTGCCAGCAGCCCCCGGGACACCGGGACCCAGTACTTC. Translation: CASSPRDTGTQYF.